This T cell receptor (beta chain) derives from a study of T-cell memory formation after mild COVID-19. Whole-study results and caveats: Clones that got smaller from day 15 to 85 had even CD4/CD8, while clones growing later tipped toward CD4+. SARS-CoV-2 specificity of second-wave clones peaking day 37 was unconfirmed.

This clonotype showed up just a few times. What it recognizes is unknown. With constant-segment primers, 5'RACE yielded cDNA libraries of TCR alpha and TCR beta that carried sample barcodes and UMIs. TCRdb ran MiXCR on the 5' RACE reads and lists one entry per CDR3 protein. This table has some 48,000 distinct CDR3 sequences, 9% to 15% appearing once. The receptor was isolated from a young man who had mild COVID-19 (a few samples of this study predate the infection). Cell type and time point are not known. Sequencing input: PBMCs or a T cell subset sorted from them (not recorded which).

Here the CDR3 DNA reads TGTGCCAGCAGCTACGTTGACTGGGATACGCAGTATTTT. Protein sequence: CASSYVDWDTQYF. This chain connects TRBV7-3 to TRBJ2-3; D is ambiguous. The CDR3 spans 13 residues. Germline V gene data show CDR1 as SGHTA and CDR2 as FQGTGA. The V and J ends lost 4 bases and 6 bases respectively, with 11 bases between them.